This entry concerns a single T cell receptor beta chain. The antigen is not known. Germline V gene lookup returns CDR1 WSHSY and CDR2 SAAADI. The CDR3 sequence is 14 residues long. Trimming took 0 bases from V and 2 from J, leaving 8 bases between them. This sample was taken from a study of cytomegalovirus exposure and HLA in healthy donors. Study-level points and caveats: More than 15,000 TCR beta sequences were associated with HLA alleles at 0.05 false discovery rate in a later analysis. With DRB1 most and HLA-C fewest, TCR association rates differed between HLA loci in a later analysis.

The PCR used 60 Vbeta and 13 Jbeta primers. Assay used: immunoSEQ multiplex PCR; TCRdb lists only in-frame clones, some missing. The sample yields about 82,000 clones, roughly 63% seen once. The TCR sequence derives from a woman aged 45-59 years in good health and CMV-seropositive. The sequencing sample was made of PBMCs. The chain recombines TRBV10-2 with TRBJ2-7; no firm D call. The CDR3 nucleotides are TGCGCCAGCAGTGAGTCGCCAGATACCTACGAGCAGTACTTC. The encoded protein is CASSESPDTYEQYF.